The clone carrying this TCR beta chain has a handful of counts. Its target is not known. RNA transcripts were the template for amplifying TCR beta CDR3 regions. Carried out on the TCR CDR3, a first-round RT-PCR used the HTBI primer set. Using its own MiXCR run on the multiplex PCR reads, TCRdb lists one record per CDR3 protein. The table lists 250,000 to 350,000 distinct CDR3 sequences, 16% of them singletons. V gave up 1 base and J gave up 2 bases, with 13 bases separating them. The CDR3 extends over 16 amino acids. These data come from a study of T cells in Graves' hyperthyroidism and ophthalmopathy. General observations from the study: Researchers report that a 13 V-J model separated ophthalmopathy from stable hyperthyroidism.

Diagnoses were established using clinical symptoms, serum thyroxine and TRAb, thyroid ultrasound and orbital computed tomography. Fresh peripheral blood, less than 11 ml of it, supplied the PBMCs. The clonotype was recovered from a man aged 30-40 years with Graves' hyperthyroidism. The sample comprised blood. The chain employs TRBV12-3 or TRBV12-4 and TRBJ2-3; D remains unclear. CDR3 bases: TGTGCCAGCAGTTTAGAGACACCGAGGTACACAGATACGCAGTATTTT. Amino acid sequence: CASSLETPRYTDTQYF.